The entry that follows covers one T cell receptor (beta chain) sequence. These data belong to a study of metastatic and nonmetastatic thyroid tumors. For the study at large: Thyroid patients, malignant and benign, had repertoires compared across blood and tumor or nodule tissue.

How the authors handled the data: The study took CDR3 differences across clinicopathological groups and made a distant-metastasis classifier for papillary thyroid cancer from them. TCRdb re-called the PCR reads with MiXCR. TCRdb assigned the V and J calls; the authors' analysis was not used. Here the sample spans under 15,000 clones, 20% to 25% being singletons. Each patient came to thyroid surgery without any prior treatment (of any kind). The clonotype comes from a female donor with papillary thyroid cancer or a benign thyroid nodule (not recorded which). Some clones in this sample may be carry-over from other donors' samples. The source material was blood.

The CDR3 loop is CSVDKSGVDYGYTF. The CDR3 DNA is TGCAGTGTCGATAAGTCAGGGGTTGACTATGGCTACACCTTC. The chain recombines TRBV20-1 with TRBJ1-2, with D perhaps matching TRBD1 (6 bases). CDR3 size: 14 residues. Germline assignment: CDR1 DFQATT and CDR2 SNEGSKA (reference sequence). Trimming stripped 7 bases from V and 3 bases from J, with 18 bases between.